This T cell receptor (beta chain) was observed in a study of cytomegalovirus exposure and HLA in healthy donors (dated by TCRdb to the late 2010s). Some background on the complete study: According to an earlier analysis of 587 of the donors, 150 million to 200 million T cells yielded 117 million unique TCR beta sequences and 276 Gb of sequence data. The T cell repertoires of about 700 subjects were profiled by immunosequencing and related to cytomegalovirus serostatus. Along with the roughly 700-subject first cohort, a separate validation cohort of over a hundred different subjects was used. Genome-wide SNP genotypes for about 55% of the roughly 670 donors were used in a later genetic analysis, which treated that subset as a discovery cohort. The aim of the study was to test whether cataloging public T cell receptors could identify signatures of past pathogen exposure. Rather than using new phenotypic data, the later analysis identified candidate immune exposures from TCR beta sequences and from how often those sequences occurred across donors. A later analysis re-examined previously published TCR beta repertoires from several hundred donors and added high-resolution HLA genotyping to investigate patterns of TCR occurrence. An earlier analysis of several hundred of the donors used high-throughput TCR beta sequencing to judge whether each TCR beta V gene segment behaved as functional or pseudogenic. Four to six DR-DQ haplotypes were handled as single units for association and clustering, since linkage in the cohort was strong. HLA typing covered class I and class II loci at four-digit resolution. All discovery cohort repertoires had been generated using a single sequencing platform. On average, around 230,000 unique TCR beta nucleotide sequences were sequenced per donor among a few hundred genotyped donors of the cohort, with approximately 18% of those sequences being non-productive. Approximately 300 gigabases of sequencing data and tens of millions of unique TCR sequences made up an early release that covered approximately 620 HLA-typed donors. Donor age, sex, ethnicity and CMV serostatus were compiled alongside the repertoire data. Among the roughly 400 genotyped donors, about 83% belonged to the genetic ancestry cluster associated with self-reported Caucasian donors. High-throughput TCR immunosequencing, statistical association of individual TCRs with disease status, and machine learning were combined to predict cytomegalovirus infection status. The number of donors typed differed by locus, with roughly 620-630 for A, B, C, DRB1 and DQB1, 522 for DQA1, approximately 570 for DPA1, and under 490 for DPB1. General findings and caveats noted by the study authors: Some IMGT-functional V segments, including TRBV6-2 and TRBV6-3, could not be distinguished by the 87-base-pair reads and were therefore excluded. Seventeen rarely observed V segments, including chromosome 9 orphons, were excluded from the earlier analysis of a few hundred of the donors because counts were too low. A later analysis reported that several top co-occurrence clusters appeared linked to parvovirus B19, influenza, CMV and Epstein-Barr virus. It was suggested by the authors that the approach could potentially be generalized to other disease states and immunological phenotypes. The presence/absence analyses assumed that sequencing depth was roughly uniform across donors, and that assumption may not be true. The cohort was sequenced for TCR beta chains only, and without alpha or paired-chain data the features that could be detected were limited. Correlated functional status among segregating V segments might reflect linkage disequilibrium, but an unknown experimental factor could not be ruled out. V-gene and J-gene trimming of TCR beta chains was associated with a missense DCLRE1C variant in a later genetic analysis, and the association was replicated in an independent cohort. A further reported finding was that TCR beta sequences accurately predicted the HLA-A and HLA-B alleles for most subjects in the first cohort. A later genetic analysis reported fewer N-insertions in productive TCRs among donors in an Asian-associated ancestry cluster than the roughly 700-donor mean. When HLA alleles, especially DR and DQ, strongly co-occurred, TCR associations were difficult to assign to individual alleles. In a later analysis, HLA-associated TCR beta chains were found to be more clonally expanded and to have lower generation probabilities than equally common non-associated chains. In an earlier analysis of a few hundred of the donors, most TCR beta V segments were observed in productive rearrangements about 90% or about 30% of the time, broadly matching IMGT annotations. In a later analysis, TCR association rates were found to vary across HLA loci, with the most associated TCRs seen for DRB1 alleles and the fewest for HLA-C alleles. The study gave a list of under 200 TCR beta chains associated with cytomegalovirus. The sequencing pipeline was judged likely to have produced a cluster of highly shared sequence variants as a technical artifact. In vitro tests confirmed that a few of the cytomegalovirus-associated TCR beta chains recognize cytomegalovirus antigens. Specific HLA alleles were associated with roughly 17,000 TCR beta sequences at a false discovery rate of 0.05 in a later analysis. HLA typing was unavailable for some donors at each locus, so association tests used only the typed subset. Most TCR sequences were seen in very few donors, while some public TCRs were found in many individuals. Most CMV-associated TCR beta chains appeared to be HLA-restricted in a later analysis, and the HLA associations seemed to be driven largely by CMV exposure. In both the original and validation cohorts, the classifier was reported to diagnose cytomegalovirus status with high specificity and sensitivity. Immune exposure information for the cohort was limited to CMV serostatus.

From its cysteine to its phenylalanine, the CDR3 spans 10 amino acids. The only DNA kept is the CDR3, 30 bases in frame from the first base. The germline V gene supplies CDR1 ENHRY and CDR2 SYGVKD. The junction shows trimming of 9 bases on V and 6 bases on J, and the gene matches do not reach 1 base of it. The cohort was made up of under 800 healthy bone marrow donors. At the time of sampling, every cohort member was nominally healthy, though immune exposures that went unrecorded were likely present. The donor was CMV seronegative and belonged to the group of 352 seronegative cohort members. Every donor gave a peripheral blood sample, and the peripheral blood mononuclear cells from that sample were used for TCR beta sequencing. The Qiagen DNeasy Blood Extraction Kit was used to extract genomic DNA from the blood cell samples. Receptor libraries were prepared by the immunoSEQ multiplex PCR assay. For the multiplex PCR, a mixture combining 60 forward primers for TCR Vbeta segments and 13 reverse primers for TCR Jbeta segments was used. The CDR3 region of rearranged TCR beta genes was amplified from genomic DNA with a multiplex PCR assay. On the Illumina HiSeq System, the amplified TCR beta libraries were sequenced as 87-base-pair reads. The study's processing was this. A later analysis tallied 70 million to 100 million unique TCR beta chains across the 660 or so repertoires, and around 9.9 million of those chains were shared by two or more donors. Raw reads were error-corrected and collapsed into unique sequences by a nearest-neighbor algorithm in which closely related sequences were merged to remove PCR and sequencing errors. Alignment of CDR3 sequences to IMGT reference sequences was used to assign V, D and J gene segments. Each retained sequence needed at least a six-nucleotide match to both a V gene segment and a J gene segment. A rearrangement counted as productive if the CDR3 had no stop codons and remained in frame with V and J, and every other rearrangement counted as non-productive. CDR3 was defined according to IMGT convention as the region running from the second conserved V-encoded cysteine to the conserved J-encoded phenylalanine. Sequences without an unambiguous match to a single V gene segment were excluded from the earlier analysis of about 630 of the donors. An earlier analysis of some 610 of the donors called V segments functional above 56.7% productive rearrangements and segregating when the between-donor standard deviation exceeded 5%. A statistical classification framework was built for diagnosing cytomegalovirus status from the catalog of TCR beta chain sequences. A later analysis assigned V and J genes by comparing TCR nucleotide sequences with IMGT/GENE-DB human TR gene sequences. In a later analysis, CDR3 sequences and most-parsimonious VDJ recombination scenarios were assigned using the TCRdist pipeline. A later analysis defined each TCR beta chain by its CDR3 amino acid sequence plus V-gene family, and excluded reads lacking a unique V-gene family. To address suspected cross-contamination and a sequencing artifact, a later analysis removed some 620 highly shared, low-generation-probability nucleotide sequences. In a later analysis, a clonal expansion index was calculated for each public chain from normalized within-repertoire ranks of inferred template counts. In a later analysis, generation probabilities were computed using a VDJ recombination model fitted to out-of-frame rearrangements, and the results were checked against IGoR. Hypergeometric tests were used in a later analysis to score TCR-TCR, TCR-HLA and TCR-CMV co-occurrence, with a repertoire-size bias correction applied to the TCR pairs. False discovery rates were estimated in a later analysis by permuting HLA or CMV assignments 20 times. In a later analysis, co-occurring TCRs were grouped with DBSCAN, and TCRdist sequence similarity was added when clustering was performed within HLA-allele-positive subsets. Repertoires with fewer than 30,000 or more than 120,000 public chains, plus five repertoires with anomalous nucleotide sharing, were excluded from co-occurrence clustering. The source is immuneACCESS, and TCRdb retained only in-frame sequences with V and J called. Part of the clones is not carried over; for the studies checked, unresolved V genes explain less than half of this, and the remainder is unexplained. V, J and clone size were drawn from that table, and D and trimming were deduced from the DNA. The sample table shows roughly 110,000 clones, and around 80% are seen once. The ten largest clonotypes hold about 2.3% of the sample.

Concerning this clone itself: Its antigen is currently not known. Base quality data are lacking; no much larger clone is found one base away.

Sequenced material: PBMCs. The rearrangement combines TRBV10-3 with TRBJ1-2, and TRBD1 aligns with 7 junction nucleotides. This clonotype originated in a man aged 40-55 years in good health and CMV-seronegative. The CDR3 amino acid sequence is: CAIGQDGYTF. The bases read TGTGCCATTGGACAGGATGGCTACACCTTC.